This T cell receptor (beta chain) was documented in a study of blood T cell repertoires in COVID-19. Study as a whole: Sites across the United States, Italy and Spain contributed samples from acute and convalescent COVID-19. From T cells, B-cell-depleted T cells, or PBMCs came the material, which was cDNA or gDNA.

The method was immunoSEQ multiplex PCR; TCRdb's version includes in-frame clones alone and lacks a portion of them. The sample lists 50,000 or so clones, roughly four fifths seen once, with around 7% in the top ten. The sequenced material came from peripheral blood. This receptor was obtained from a man aged 35-49 years with acute or convalescent COVID-19.

The CDR3 protein is CASSETVGVYGYTF. In DNA form, the CDR3 reads TGTGCCAGCAGTGAAACTGTCGGAGTCTATGGCTACACCTTC. V gene TRBV6-1 combines with J gene TRBJ1-2, with D unresolved. Trimming cost V 2 bases and J 4 bases, with 11 bases left between them. This CDR3 spans 14 amino acids. Germline CDR1 and CDR2: MNHNS and SASEGT.